This T cell receptor (beta chain) was sequenced for a study of T-cell memory formation after mild COVID-19 (dated by TCRdb to about 2021). Study-level background: TCR sequence clusters from the two donors were largely donor specific. Two young, previously healthy adult volunteers, one female and one male, were included in the cohort. T-cell clones expanding and contracting after mild COVID-19 in a couple of donors were tracked by longitudinal TCRalpha and TCRbeta repertoire sequencing. The full study reports these points: SARS-CoV-2 specificity was not confirmed for the second-wave clones peaking on day 37. Clones contracting from day 15 to 85 had balanced CD4/CD8 phenotypes, while a second wave expanding from day 15 to 37 was biased towards CD4+. Contracting CD4+ clones were located mainly in the CM and EM memory subsets, whereas CD8+ clones were found to be enriched in EMRA. Some responding clones were found in pre-infection memory, which suggests that pre-existing cross-reactive memory T cells took part in the SARS-CoV-2 response. The study included only a couple of mild cases, and larger cohorts that include severe cases with pre-infection samples were judged to be necessary.

From the germline V gene (reference sequence), CDR1 is LNHNV and CDR2 is YYDKDF. There are 17 amino acids in the CDR3, from cysteine to phenylalanine inclusive. The read is trimmed to its CDR3 DNA, 51 bases read in frame from base 1. The junction shows trimming of 1 base on V and 0 bases on J, and the gene matches do not reach 9 bases of it. Sequencing instrument: Illumina NovaSeq 6000. Using 5'RACE with constant-segment primers, TCRalpha and TCRbeta cDNA libraries were constructed, with sample barcodes and unique molecular identifiers added in the process. Trizol reagent was used to extract RNA from every sample. Amplification of the libraries took two PCR steps, and the second step added a second sample barcode plus Illumina TruSeq adapters. Sequencing of the libraries was done on an Illumina NovaSeq, producing 2 x 150 bp paired-end reads. The study's processing was this. The reads were demultiplexed and collapsed into UMI-guided consensus sequences using migec v1.2.7. With mixcr v2.1.11, UMI consensuses were aligned to TRA and TRB V and J templates and assembled into clonotypes. Clonotypes were classified as expanded or contracted when called significant by both edgeR and NoisET, with noise models trained on biological replicates. For edgeR calls, the cutoffs were a false discovery rate-adjusted p below 0.01 and a log2 fold-change threshold of 1. As an exploratory analysis of dynamics, PCA with hierarchical clustering was applied to max-normalized trajectories of the 1000 most abundant clonotypes. Separately sequenced CD4+ and CD8+ repertoires were used to assign the CD4 or CD8 phenotype of responding clones. Through fastp at Q25 and MiXCR, TCRdb rebuilt clones from the public reads, retaining in-frame beta chains. Rows matching on CDR3 protein sequence are summarized as one entry with the most common DNA and genes. TCRdb's processing, not the study's, gives the V and J calls here. The table for this sample lists hundreds of thousands of distinct CDR3 sequences; over 25% of them were counted only once. The top ten clones comprise approximately 12% of the sample.

For this clonotype: Its cognate antigen has yet to be identified. Base-call qualities are not available, and no considerably larger clone is one nucleotide away.

PBMCs were isolated by Ficoll-Paque density gradient centrifugation. The sequencing input was PBMCs or a T cell subset sorted from them (not recorded which). This clonotype was sampled from an adult woman who had mild COVID-19 (a few samples of this study predate the infection). The sample titles of this study are shuffled in the database, so cell type and time point are left out; the donor was told from shared clones. Recombination connected TRBV15 to TRBJ2-7; 7 central bases correspond to TRBD2. For the CDR3, the sequence is CATSRGVFGGSSYEQYF. The DNA reads as follows: TGTGCCACCAGCAGAGGGGTATTTGGCGGGAGCTCCTACGAGCAGTACTTC.